The source of this T cell receptor (beta chain) is a study of blood T cell repertoires in COVID-19. Study-level information: Acute-phase and convalescent COVID-19 samples originated in the United States, Italy and Spain.

V lost 4 bases to trimming and J lost 0 bases; unmatched junction nucleotides: 14. The CDR3 covers 18 residues. Sequencing used immunoSEQ multiplex PCR; TCRdb keeps in-frame clones, though not all of them. Seen here are around 68,000 clones, more than 60% observed once, and the top ten hold around a tenth. This clonotype was obtained from a woman aged 50 to 60 with acute or convalescent COVID-19. This rearrangement joins TRBV23-1 to TRBJ2-7, with 8 positions matching TRBD1. TRBV23-1 is an ORF, with its function uncertain. The sequenced sample was peripheral blood. The CDR3 sequence: CASSLYKDRAVSSYEQYF. In DNA, the CDR3 is TGCGCCAGCAGTCTATATAAGGACAGGGCGGTTAGCTCCTACGAGCAGTACTTC.